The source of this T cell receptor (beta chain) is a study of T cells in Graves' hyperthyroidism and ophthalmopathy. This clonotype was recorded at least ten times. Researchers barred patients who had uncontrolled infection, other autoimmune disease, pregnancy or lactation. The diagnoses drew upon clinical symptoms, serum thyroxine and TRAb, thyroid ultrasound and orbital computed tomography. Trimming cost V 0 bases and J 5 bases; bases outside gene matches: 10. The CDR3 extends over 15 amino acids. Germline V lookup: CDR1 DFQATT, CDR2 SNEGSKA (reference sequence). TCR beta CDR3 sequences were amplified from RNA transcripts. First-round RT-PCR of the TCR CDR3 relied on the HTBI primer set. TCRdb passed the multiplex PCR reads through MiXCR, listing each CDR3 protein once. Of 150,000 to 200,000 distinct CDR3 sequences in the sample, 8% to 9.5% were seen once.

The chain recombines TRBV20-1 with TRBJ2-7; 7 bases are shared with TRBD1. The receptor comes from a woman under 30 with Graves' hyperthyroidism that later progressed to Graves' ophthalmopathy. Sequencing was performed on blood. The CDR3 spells CSARDGTGVSHEQYF. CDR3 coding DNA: TGCAGTGCTAGAGATGGCACAGGGGTGTCCCACGAGCAGTACTTC.